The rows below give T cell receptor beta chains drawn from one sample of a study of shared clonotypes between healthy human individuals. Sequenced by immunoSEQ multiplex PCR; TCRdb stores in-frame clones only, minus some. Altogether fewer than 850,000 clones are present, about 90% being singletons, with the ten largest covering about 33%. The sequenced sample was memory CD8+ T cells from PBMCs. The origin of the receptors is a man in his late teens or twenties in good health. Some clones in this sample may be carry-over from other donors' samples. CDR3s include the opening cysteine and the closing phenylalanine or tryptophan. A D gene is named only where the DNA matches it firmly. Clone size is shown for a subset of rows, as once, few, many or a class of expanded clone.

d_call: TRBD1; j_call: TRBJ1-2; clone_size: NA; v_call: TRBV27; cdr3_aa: CASSHGQGSGGGYTF; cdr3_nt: TGTGCCAGCAGCCATGGACAGGGGAGTGGGGGTGGCTACACCTTC
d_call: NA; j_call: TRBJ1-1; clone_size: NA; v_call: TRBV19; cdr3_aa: CASTRLREMNTEAFF; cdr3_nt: TGTGCCAGTACTCGGCTGAGGGAAATGAACACTGAAGCTTTCTTT
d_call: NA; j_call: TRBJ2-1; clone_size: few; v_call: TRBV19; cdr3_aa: CASTTIPGTGDEQFF; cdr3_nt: TGTGCCAGTACCACAATACCGGGGACGGGGGATGAGCAGTTCTTC
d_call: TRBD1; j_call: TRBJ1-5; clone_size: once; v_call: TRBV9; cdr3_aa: CASSALVGQGPCNQPQHF; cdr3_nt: TGTGCCAGCAGCGCCTTGGTTGGACAGGGCCCTTGCAATCAGCCCCAGCATTTT
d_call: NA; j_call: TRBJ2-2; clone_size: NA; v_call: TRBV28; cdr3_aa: CASSFGLAGTGELFF; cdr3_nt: TGTGCCAGCAGCTTTGGGCTAGCAGGCACCGGGGAGCTGTTTTTT
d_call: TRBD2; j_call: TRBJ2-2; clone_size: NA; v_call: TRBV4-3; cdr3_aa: CASSPLAGAGTGELFF; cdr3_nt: TGCGCCAGCAGCCCCCTCGCGGGAGCGGGGACCGGGGAGCTGTTTTTT
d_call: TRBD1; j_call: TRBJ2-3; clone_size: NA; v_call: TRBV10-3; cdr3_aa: CAISEASPGGRLRADTQYF; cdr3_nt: TGTGCCATCAGTGAGGCTTCCCCAGGGGGCCGACTACGAGCAGATACGCAGTATTTT
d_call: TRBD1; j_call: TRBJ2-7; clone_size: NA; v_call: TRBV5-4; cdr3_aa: CASSLASGQPLYEQYF; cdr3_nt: TGTGCCAGCAGCTTGGCTTCGGGACAGCCGCTCTACGAGCAGTACTTC
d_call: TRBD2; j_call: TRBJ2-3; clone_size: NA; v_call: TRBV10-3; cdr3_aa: CANGAAGGADTQYF; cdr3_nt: TGTGCCAATGGGGCGGCGGGAGGCGCAGATACGCAGTATTTT
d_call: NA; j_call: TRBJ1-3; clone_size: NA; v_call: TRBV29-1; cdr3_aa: CSVVGGDAGNTIYF; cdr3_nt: TGCAGCGTTGTCGGGGGAGACGCTGGAAACACCATATATTTT
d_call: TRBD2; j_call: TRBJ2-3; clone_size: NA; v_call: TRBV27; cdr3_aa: CASTKLGLAGADTQYF; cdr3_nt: TGTGCCAGCACCAAACTGGGACTAGCGGGAGCAGATACGCAGTATTTT
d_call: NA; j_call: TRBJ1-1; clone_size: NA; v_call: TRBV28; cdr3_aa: CASSYAGGGTEAFF; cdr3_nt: TGTGCCAGCAGCTACGCCGGGGGGGGAACTGAAGCTTTCTTT
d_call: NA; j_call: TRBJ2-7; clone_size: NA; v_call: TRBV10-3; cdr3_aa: CAISEGLNYEQYF; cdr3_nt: TGTGCCATCAGTGAGGGACTCAACTACGAGCAGTACTTC
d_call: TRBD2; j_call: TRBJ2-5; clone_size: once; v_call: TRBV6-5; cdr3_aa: CASTGGLGGIKTQYF; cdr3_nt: TGTGCCTCCACGGGGGGACTAGGAGGGATAAAGACCCAGTACTTC
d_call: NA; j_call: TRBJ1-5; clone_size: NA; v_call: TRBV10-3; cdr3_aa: CAVGREPQHF; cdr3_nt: TGTGCCGTCGGAAGGGAGCCCCAGCATTTT
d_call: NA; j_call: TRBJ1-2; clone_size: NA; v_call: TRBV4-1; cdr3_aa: CASSQLRTERFNYGYTF; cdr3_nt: TGCGCCAGCAGCCAACTCCGGACAGAGCGATTTAACTATGGCTACACCTTC
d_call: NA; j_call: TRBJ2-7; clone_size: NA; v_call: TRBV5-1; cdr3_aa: CASISELNEQYF; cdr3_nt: TGCGCCAGCATTTCGGAGCTTAACGAGCAGTACTTC
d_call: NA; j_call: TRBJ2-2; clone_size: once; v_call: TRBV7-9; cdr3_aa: CATTQGRPGELFF; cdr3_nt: TGTGCCACCACGCAGGGACGTCCCGGGGAGCTGTTTTTT
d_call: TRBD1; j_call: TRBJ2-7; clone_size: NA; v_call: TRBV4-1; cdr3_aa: CASSQDPRQGYEQYF; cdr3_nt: TGCGCCAGCAGCCAAGATCCGCGACAGGGTTACGAGCAGTACTTC
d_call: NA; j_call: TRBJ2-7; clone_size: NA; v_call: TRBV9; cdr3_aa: CASSVAGTASEQYF; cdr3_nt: TGTGCCAGCAGCGTAGCTGGGACTGCCTCTGAGCAGTACTTC
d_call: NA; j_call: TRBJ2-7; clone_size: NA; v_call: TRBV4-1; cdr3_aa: CASSQARNYEQYF; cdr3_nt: TGCGCCAGCAGCCAAGCTAGAAACTACGAGCAGTACTTC
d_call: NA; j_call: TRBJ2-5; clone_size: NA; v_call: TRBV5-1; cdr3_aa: CASSLVRDGLFNLGETQYF; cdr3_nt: TGCGCCAGCAGCTTGGTACGGGACGGACTTTTTAATTTGGGCGAGACCCAGTACTTC
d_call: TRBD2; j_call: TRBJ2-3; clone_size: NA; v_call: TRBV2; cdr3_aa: CASSRAGGATDTQYF; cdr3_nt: TGTGCCAGCAGTCGGGCGGGAGGGGCCACAGATACGCAGTATTTT
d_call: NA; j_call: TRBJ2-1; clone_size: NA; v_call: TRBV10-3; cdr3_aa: CAISESGSRSYNEQFF; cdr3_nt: TGTGCCATCAGTGAGTCTGGCAGTCGCTCCTACAATGAGCAGTTCTTC
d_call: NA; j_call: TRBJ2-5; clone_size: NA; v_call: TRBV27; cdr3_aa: CASSFWQGQETQYF; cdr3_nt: TGTGCCAGCAGTTTCTGGCAGGGCCAAGAGACCCAGTACTTC
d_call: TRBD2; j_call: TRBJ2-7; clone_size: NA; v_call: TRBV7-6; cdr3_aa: CASSHRGGAYEQYF; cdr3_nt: TGTGCCAGCAGCCACCGGGGAGGGGCCTACGAGCAGTACTTC
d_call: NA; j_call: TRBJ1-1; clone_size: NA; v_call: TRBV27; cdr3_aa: CASSLSPNTEAFF; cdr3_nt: TGTGCCAGCAGTTTAAGCCCGAACACTGAAGCTTTCTTT
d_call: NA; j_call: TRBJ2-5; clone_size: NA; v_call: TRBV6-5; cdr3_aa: CASDDPGWETQYF; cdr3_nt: TGTGCCAGCGACGACCCAGGGTGGGAGACCCAGTACTTC
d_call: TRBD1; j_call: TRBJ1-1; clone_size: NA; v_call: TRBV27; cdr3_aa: CASTNGDRVGTEAFF; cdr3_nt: TGTGCCAGCACCAACGGGGACAGGGTTGGCACTGAAGCTTTCTTT
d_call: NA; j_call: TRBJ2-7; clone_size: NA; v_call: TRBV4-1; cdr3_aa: CASSQDNRKTYEQYF; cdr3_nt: TGCGCCAGCAGCCAAGATAACCGGAAGACCTACGAGCAGTACTTC
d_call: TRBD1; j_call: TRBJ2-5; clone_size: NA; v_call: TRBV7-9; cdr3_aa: CASSPGQGAGETQYF; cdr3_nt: TGTGCCAGCAGCCCGGGACAGGGGGCGGGAGAGACCCAGTACTTC
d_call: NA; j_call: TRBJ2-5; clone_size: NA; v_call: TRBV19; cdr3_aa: CASSGPHFGETQYF; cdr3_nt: TGTGCCAGTAGCGGGCCCCACTTTGGAGAGACCCAGTACTTC
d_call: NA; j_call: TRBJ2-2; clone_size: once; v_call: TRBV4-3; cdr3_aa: CASSRLGGDATGELFF; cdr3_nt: TGCGCCAGCAGCCGACTAGGAGGGGACGCCACCGGGGAGCTGTTTTTT
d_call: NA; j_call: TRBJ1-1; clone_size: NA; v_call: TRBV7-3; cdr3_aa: CASSLEGGTEAFF; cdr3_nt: TGTGCCAGCAGCTTAGAAGGGGGCACTGAAGCTTTCTTT
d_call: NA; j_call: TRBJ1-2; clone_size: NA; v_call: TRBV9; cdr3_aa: CASSREGVPLPNYGYTF; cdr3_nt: TGTGCCAGCAGCCGGGAGGGTGTGCCCCTTCCCAACTATGGCTACACCTTC